Listed here are 25 T cell receptor beta chains from one sample, sequenced in a study of shared clonotypes between healthy human individuals. The naive CD8 population came from CD45RO-negative cells selected for CCR7, without terminally differentiated effector memory CD45RA+ cells. The method was immunoSEQ multiplex PCR; TCRdb's version includes in-frame clones alone and lacks a portion of them. The sample includes under 1 million clones, about 91% seen only once; the top ten take 24%. Sample: naive CD8+ T cells sorted from blood. These TCRs come from a man aged 25 to 40 in good health.

The chain is built from TRBV7-9 and TRBJ1-3; D is perhaps TRBD1 (6 bases). Trimming cost V 0 bases and J 3 bases, with 12 bases left between them. The CDR3 extends over 16 amino acids. Germline assignment: CDR1 SEHNR and CDR2 FQNEAQ (reference sequence). The CDR3 nucleotides read TGTGCCAGCAGCTTAGCGAGACAGGACGATGGAAACACCATATATTTT. As protein: CASSLARQDDGNTIYF.

The chain couples TRBV9 to TRBJ2-5; a possible D gene is TRBD1 (5 bases). Germline CDR1 SGDLS, CDR2 YYNGEE. V was shortened by 0 bases and J by 2 bases, with 11 bases between the two germline ends. The CDR3 has 15 residues. CDR3 nucleotides: TGTGCCAGCAGCGTAGATACAGGTAGACAAGAGACCCAGTACTTC. Protein sequence: CASSVDTGRQETQYF.

Note on this clone: One end of the junction does not line up with germline, which may come from a read error. The chain couples TRBV4-3 to TRBJ2-7; maybe TRBD1 (5 bases). The germline V gene encodes CDR1 LGHNA and CDR2 YSLEER. This CDR3 comprises 11 residues. Here the CDR3 reads CASSQGREQHF. The CDR3 DNA follows: TGCGCCAGCAGCCAAGGCAGGGAACAACACTTC.

This sequence joins TRBV4-1 and TRBJ2-7; D remains ambiguous. Trimming pared 1 base from V and 0 bases from J, leaving 7 bases between. Germline assignment: CDR1 MGHRA and CDR2 YSYEKL. The CDR3 has 14 amino acids. The CDR3 reads CASSQVLSSYEQYF. DNA for the CDR3: TGCGCCAGCAGCCAAGTTCTGAGCTCCTACGAGCAGTACTTC.

The chain uses TRBV5-1 and TRBJ2-2, with D tentatively TRBD2 (5 bases). V was trimmed by 0 bases and J by 4 bases, leaving 13 bases between them. Per germline, CDR1 SGHRS and CDR2 YFSETQ. The CDR3 contains 16 residues. The CDR3 region has the DNA TGCGCCAGCAGCTTGGCGGCCGTCCGGGGCACCGGGGAGCTGTTTTTT. It encodes CASSLAAVRGTGELFF.

The chain joins TRBV29-1 to TRBJ2-1, with D possibly called TRBD1 or TRBD2 (6 bases each). Germline V gene data show CDR1 as SQVTM and CDR2 as ANQGSEA. Trimming shortened V by 7 bases and J by 6 bases, and 16 bases separated the two germline ends. The CDR3 extends over 13 amino acids. Here the CDR3 DNA reads TGCAGCGCCCGAGGGGGACTTACCAATGAGCAGTTCTTC. Amino acids: CSARGGLTNEQFF.

This clone was observed once. In nucleotides, the CDR3 is TGTGCCAGCAGTTTATTGGAGGGGTCGGGCTACTACGAGCAGTACTTC. It specifies CASSLLEGSGYYEQYF. The chain carries TRBV28 and TRBJ2-7, with a possible D match to TRBD2 (6 bases). Trimming removed 1 base at V and 3 bases at J, with 16 bases between. Germline-derived CDR1 and CDR2 are MDHEN and SYDVKM. This CDR3 region has 16 residues.

V and J are TRBV7-9 and TRBJ2-7, with 13 nucleotides matching TRBD2. This CDR3 has 19 residues. CDR1 is SEHNR and CDR2 is FQNEAQ in the germline V gene (reference sequence). Germline trimming cut 6 bases from V and 5 bases from J; bases unmatched to any gene: 19. CDR3 loop: CASRPSRSGLAGDFHEQYF. In nucleotides, the CDR3 is TGTGCCAGCAGGCCATCCCGTAGTGGACTAGCGGGAGATTTCCACGAGCAGTACTTC.

The J gene is TRBJ2-7, the V gene TRBV5-1; weak D call: TRBD1 (6 bases). Trimming stripped 2 bases from V and 3 bases from J, with 18 bases between. Per germline, CDR1 SGHRS and CDR2 YFSETQ. The CDR3 covers 16 residues. CDR3 DNA: TGCGCCAGCAGCTTATGGACAGCCCGCGGTAGCTACGAGCAGTACTTC. This gives the protein CASSLWTARGSYEQYF.

For the CDR3, the DNA is TGCAGTGCTAGTCTAACGGATGAGCAGTTCTTC. The encoded protein is CSASLTDEQFF. V and J are TRBV20-1 and TRBJ2-1, with D hard to call. Germline CDR1 is DFQATT and CDR2 is SNEGSKA (reference sequence). This CDR3 has 11 amino acids. V lost 3 bases, J lost 8 bases, and 8 bases lay in between.

This chain connects TRBV10-3 to TRBJ2-1; possible D gene TRBD2, 5 bases. The CDR3 is made up of 13 amino acids. CDR1 is ENHRY and CDR2 is SYGVKD in the germline V gene. V lost 3 bases and J 9 bases, leaving 12 bases between the germline ends. The CDR3 DNA follows: TGTGCCATCAGTGATATGTGGGCGGGTGAGCAGTTCTTC. Its protein product is CAISDMWAGEQFF.

This clone appeared once. V gene TRBV11-2 combines with J gene TRBJ1-1; perhaps TRBD1 as D (6 bases). Per the germline V gene, CDR1 is SGHAT and CDR2 is FQNNGV. The CDR3 covers 14 residues. V lost 7 bases and J lost 4, with 16 bases in between. CDR3 sequence (DNA): TGTGCCAGCATCCATCCGAAAGGGGGCACTGAAGCTTTCTTT. It codes for CASIHPKGGTEAFF.

The chain combines TRBV19 with TRBJ2-3; 7 bases are shared with TRBD2. The CDR3 has 13 residues. Germline lookup yields CDR1 LNHDA and CDR2 SQIVND (reference sequence). J gave up 3 bases and V 5 bases, and 2 bases lay outside the gene matches. The CDR3 DNA follows: TGTGCCAGTAGTTGGGGAGGGACAGATACGCAGTATTTT. Its protein is CASSWGGTDTQYF.

CDR3 region: CASSLRHGQRGSYNEQFF. The CDR3 DNA reads as TGTGCCAGCAGCCTCCGCCATGGTCAGCGGGGCTCCTACAATGAGCAGTTCTTC. The chain employs TRBV9 and TRBJ2-1; 7 nucleotides match TRBD2. Germline loops: CDR1 SGDLS, CDR2 YYNGEE. The CDR3 sequence is 18 residues long. Trimming at V came to 4 bases and at J to 0 bases, leaving 13 bases not matched to a gene.

V is TRBV5-6 and J is TRBJ1-1; D uncertain. Germline CDR1 is SGHDT and CDR2 is YYEEEE. Trimming left V 1 base short and J 6 bases short, with 13 bases between. The CDR3 has 14 amino acids. The CDR3 nucleotides read TGTGCCAGCAGCTTGTATTTGGGGATGGCTGAAGCTTTCTTT. Encoded protein: CASSLYLGMAEAFF.

This chain uses TRBV6-1 with TRBJ2-3, with 11 positions matching TRBD2. This CDR3 is 15 amino acids long. Trimming took 6 bases from V and 2 from J; bases not matched to a gene: 4. From germline, CDR1 is MNHNS and CDR2 SASEGT. The CDR3 region has the DNA TGTGCCAGCAGCTTACTAGCGGGAGCCACAGATACGCAGTATTTT. This gives the protein CASSLLAGATDTQYF.

The chain links TRBV2 to TRBJ2-3, with 10 bases identical to TRBD2. V dropped 4 bases and J dropped 4; count of bases not matched to a gene: 8. Germline V gene data show CDR1 as SNHLY and CDR2 as FYNNEI. The CDR3 loop spans 16 amino acids. The CDR3 here is CASSGSSGSTADTQYF. DNA of the CDR3: TGTGCCAGCAGTGGCTCTAGCGGGAGTACAGCAGATACGCAGTATTTT.

The rearrangement joins TRBV21-1 to TRBJ2-3. TRBV21-1 is assigned pseudogene status. The CDR3 length is 12 residues. CDR3 protein: CASSKSTDTQYF. CDR3 sequence (DNA): TGTGCCAGCAGCAAAAGCACAGATACGCAGTATTTT.

CDR3 DNA sequence: TGTGCCACCAGCAGAGATTGGGCTAGCACGTACGAGCAGTACTTC. This gives the protein CATSRDWASTYEQYF. The chain links TRBV15 to TRBJ2-7, with D tentatively TRBD2 (5 bases). The CDR3 covers 15 residues. Germline loops: CDR1 LNHNV, CDR2 YYDKDF (reference sequence). Trimming cost V 0 bases and J 4 bases, with 13 bases left between them.

The gene calls are TRBV30 and TRBJ2-2; TRBD1 is a possible D gene (6 bases). The germline CDR1 and CDR2 sequences are GTSNPN and SVGIG (reference sequence). Trimming removed 3 bases at V and 4 bases at J, with 12 bases between. The CDR3 runs to 14 residues. CDR3 region: CAWSHTGSTGELFF. The CDR3 nucleotides are TGTGCCTGGAGCCATACAGGGTCCACCGGGGAGCTGTTTTTT.

The chain couples TRBV5-1 to TRBJ2-7; D remains unclear. Deletions cut 0 bases from V and 5 bases from J, with 9 bases between. The CDR3 extends over 13 amino acids. Germline-derived CDR1 and CDR2 are SGHRS and YFSETQ. CDR3 in amino acids: CASSLVPWDEQYF. CDR3 nucleotides: TGCGCCAGCAGCTTGGTACCTTGGGACGAGCAGTACTTC. Combining the CDR3 with reference TRBV5-1 and TRBJ2-7 gives the whole variable domain KAGVTQTPRYLIKTRGQQVTLSCSPISGHRSVSWYQQTPGQGLQFLFEYFSETQRNKGNFPGRFSGRQFSNSRSEMNVSTLELGDSALYLCASSLVPWDEQYFGPGTRLTVT.

The chain carries TRBV4-3 and TRBJ1-1; D is undetermined. V lost 5 bases to trimming and J lost 0 bases, with 16 bases between them. The CDR3 extends over 16 amino acids. Germline CDR1 is LGHNA and CDR2 is YSLEER. CDR3 nucleotides: TGCGCCAGCAGCTTGTCGGGATACCCTTTGAACACTGAAGCTTTCTTT. Translation gives CASSLSGYPLNTEAFF.

V usage is TRBV4-3 and J usage is TRBJ1-1; D unclear. The V and J ends lost 0 bases and 0 bases respectively, with 11 bases between them. This CDR3 has 16 residues. Germline CDR1 and CDR2: LGHNA and YSLEER. The CDR3 spells CASSQEGTGMNTEAFF. In DNA, the CDR3 is TGCGCCAGCAGCCAAGAGGGCACTGGGATGAACACTGAAGCTTTCTTT.

CDR3 sequence reads: CASSEALANYEQYF. In nucleotides, the CDR3 is TGTGCCAGCAGTGAAGCCCTAGCAAACTACGAGCAGTACTTC. The chain is built from TRBV2 and TRBJ2-7, with a possible D match to TRBD2 (5 bases). Germline V gene sequence: CDR1 SNHLY, CDR2 FYNNEI. The germline V and J ends were trimmed by 0 bases and 3 bases, with 9 bases remaining between them. The CDR3 length is 14 residues. Complete variable domain (other parts from reference TRBV2 and TRBJ2-7): EPEVTQTPSHQVTQMGQEVILRCVPISNHLYFYWYRQILGQKVEFLVSFYNNEISEKSEIFDDQFSVERPDGSNFTLKIRSTKLEDSAMYFCASSEALANYEQYFGPGTRLTVT.

This chain uses TRBV27 with TRBJ2-1, with TRBD1 matching over 9 bases. Germline V gene sequence: CDR1 MNHEY, CDR2 SMNVEV (reference sequence). J lost 4 bases, V lost 2 bases, and 3 bases had no gene match. The CDR3 consists of 15 residues. The CDR3 here is CASSLRDRAYNEQFF. The CDR3 DNA follows: TGTGCCAGCAGTTTAAGGGACAGGGCTTACAATGAGCAGTTCTTC.